The 5 T cell receptor beta chains listed next were all sequenced from one sample in a study of blood T cell repertoires in COVID-19. TCRdb's copy holds only in-frame clones and misses some; the assay was immunoSEQ multiplex PCR. This table has about 170,000 clones, about 88% appearing once. Sequenced material: peripheral blood. Receptors originate from a woman of 80 years or more in a cohort sampled during active or convalescent COVID-19.

This clone occurred once. The genes are TRBV27 and TRBJ1-1; D call uncertain. Trimming removed 6 bases from V and 2 bases from J, with 19 bases in between. The germline V gene has CDR1 MNHEY and CDR2 SMNVEV (reference sequence). The CDR3 runs to 16 residues. CDR3 sequence: CASSSTAGDFNTEAFF. DNA of the CDR3: TGTGCCAGCAGCTCTACGGCGGGTGACTTTAACACTGAAGCTTTCTTT.

J is TRBJ2-7 and V is TRBV6-5; D is perhaps TRBD1 (6 bases). The CDR3 length is 14 residues. V shed 6 bases and J shed 4 bases, with 16 bases lying between them. Germline V gene sequence: CDR1 MNHEY, CDR2 SVGAGI. CDR3 DNA sequence: TGTGCCAGCAGCCGATCCCGGACAGTTTACGAGCAGTACGTC. Amino acid sequence: CASSRSRTVYEQYV.

The J gene is TRBJ2-5, the V gene TRBV4-3; D perhaps matches TRBD1 (6 bases). CDR1 and CDR2 from the germline V gene are LGHNA and YSLEER. V was shortened by 0 bases and J by 9 bases, with 23 bases between the two germline ends. The CDR3 contains 17 residues. CDR3 loop: CASSQDWSWDILEPQYF. The CDR3 nucleotides read TGCGCCAGCAGCCAAGATTGGTCCTGGGACATATTAGAACCCCAGTACTTC.

The chain carries TRBV5-4 and TRBJ2-6; 9 bases align to TRBD1. Germline values: CDR1 SGHNT, CDR2 YYREEE (reference sequence). The CDR3 runs to 18 residues. V lost 4 bases, J lost 0 bases, and 8 bases stayed unmatched. DNA for the CDR3: TGTGCCAGCAGCATTTGGACAGGGGCGACCTCTGGGGCCAACGTCCTGACTTTC. Translating gives CASSIWTGATSGANVLTF.

This sequence joins TRBV11-2 and TRBJ2-7, with TRBD1 identical over 7 bases. Germline lookup yields CDR1 SGHAT and CDR2 FQNNGV. The CDR3 consists of 14 residues. J was trimmed by 6 bases and V by 5 bases; bases with no gene match: 10. CDR3 in DNA: TGTGCCAGCAGCGGATTGAGACACAGGGGCGAGCAGTACTTC. Translation: CASSGLRHRGEQYF.